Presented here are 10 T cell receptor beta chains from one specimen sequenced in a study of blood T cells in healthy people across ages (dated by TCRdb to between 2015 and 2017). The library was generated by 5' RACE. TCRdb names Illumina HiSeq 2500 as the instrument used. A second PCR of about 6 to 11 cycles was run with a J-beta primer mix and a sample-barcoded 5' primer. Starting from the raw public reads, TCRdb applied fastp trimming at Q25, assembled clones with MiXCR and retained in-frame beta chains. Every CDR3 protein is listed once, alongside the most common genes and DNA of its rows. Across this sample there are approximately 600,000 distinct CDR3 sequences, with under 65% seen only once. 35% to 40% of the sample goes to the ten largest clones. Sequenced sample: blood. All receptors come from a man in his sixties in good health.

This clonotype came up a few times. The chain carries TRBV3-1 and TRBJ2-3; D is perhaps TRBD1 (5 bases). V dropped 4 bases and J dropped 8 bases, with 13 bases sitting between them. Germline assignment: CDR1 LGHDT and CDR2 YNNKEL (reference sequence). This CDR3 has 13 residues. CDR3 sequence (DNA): TGTGCCAGCAGCCCAGACAGAGGCGGTACGCAGTATTTT. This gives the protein CASSPDRGGTQYF.

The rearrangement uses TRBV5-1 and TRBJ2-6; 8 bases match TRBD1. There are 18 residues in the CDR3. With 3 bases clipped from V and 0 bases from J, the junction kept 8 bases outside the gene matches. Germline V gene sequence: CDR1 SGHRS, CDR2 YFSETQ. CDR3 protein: CASSYSTGAISGANVLTF. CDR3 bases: TGCGCCAGCAGCTACTCGACAGGGGCCATCTCTGGGGCCAACGTCCTGACTTTC.

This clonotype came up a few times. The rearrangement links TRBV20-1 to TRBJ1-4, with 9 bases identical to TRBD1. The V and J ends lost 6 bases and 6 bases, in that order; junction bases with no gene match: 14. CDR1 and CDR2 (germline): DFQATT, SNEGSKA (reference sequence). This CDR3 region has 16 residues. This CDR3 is CSAPLFRDRVDEKLFF. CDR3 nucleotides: TGCAGTGCCCCTCTATTTAGGGACAGGGTGGATGAAAAACTGTTTTTT.

The CDR3: CSCGRGTSTDTQYF. The CDR3 DNA reads TGCAGCTGCGGCAGGGGTACTAGCACAGATACGCAGTATTTT. The V call is TRBV29-1, the J call TRBJ2-3; D might be TRBD1 (6 bases). The germline gives CDR1 SQVTM, CDR2 ANQGSEA. V was trimmed by 8 bases and J by 0 bases, leaving 15 bases between them. This CDR3 has 14 residues.

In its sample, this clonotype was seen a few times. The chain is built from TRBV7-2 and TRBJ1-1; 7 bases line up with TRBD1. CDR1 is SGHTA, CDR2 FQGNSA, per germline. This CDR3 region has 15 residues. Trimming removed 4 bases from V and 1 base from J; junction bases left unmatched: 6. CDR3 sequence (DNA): TGTGCCAGCAGCTCCCCAGGGGGTACGAACACTGAAGCTTTCTTT. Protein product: CASSSPGGTNTEAFF.

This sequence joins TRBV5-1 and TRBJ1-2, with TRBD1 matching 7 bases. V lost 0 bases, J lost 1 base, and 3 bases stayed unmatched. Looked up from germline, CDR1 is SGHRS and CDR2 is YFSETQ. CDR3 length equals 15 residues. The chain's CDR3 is CASSLGQGINYGYTF. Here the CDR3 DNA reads TGCGCCAGCAGCTTGGGACAGGGAATTAACTATGGCTACACCTTC.

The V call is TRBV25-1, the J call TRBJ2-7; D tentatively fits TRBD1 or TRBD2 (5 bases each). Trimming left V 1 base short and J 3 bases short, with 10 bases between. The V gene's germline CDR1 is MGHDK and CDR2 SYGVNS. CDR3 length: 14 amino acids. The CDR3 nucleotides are TGTGCCAGCAGTGAATCCGGGGCCCGCTACGAGCAGTACTTC. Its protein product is CASSESGARYEQYF.

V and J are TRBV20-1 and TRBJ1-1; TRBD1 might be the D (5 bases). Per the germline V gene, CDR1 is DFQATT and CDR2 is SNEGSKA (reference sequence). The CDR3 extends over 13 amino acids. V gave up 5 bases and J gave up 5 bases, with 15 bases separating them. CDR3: CSASRPGGTEAFF. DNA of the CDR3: TGCAGTGCTTCCCGGCCGGGGGGGACTGAAGCTTTCTTT.

The CDR3 loop is CATSRDRGSREQFF. In nucleotides, the CDR3 is TGTGCCACCAGCAGAGATCGAGGCAGTCGTGAGCAGTTCTTC. The chain recombines TRBV15 with TRBJ2-1; unclear D gene. Trimming removed 0 bases from V and 9 bases from J, with 12 bases in between. Looked up from germline, CDR1 is LNHNV and CDR2 is YYDKDF (reference sequence). The CDR3 runs 14 residues.

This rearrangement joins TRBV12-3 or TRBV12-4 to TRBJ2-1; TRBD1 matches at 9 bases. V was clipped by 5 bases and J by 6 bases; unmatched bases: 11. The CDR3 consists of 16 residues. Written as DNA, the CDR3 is TGTGCCAGCAGTCAGCCAGGGACAGGGAAGGTCAATGAGCAGTTCTTC. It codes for CASSQPGTGKVNEQFF.